These T cell receptor beta chains were read from a single sample in a study of neurological immune-mediated disorders. TCRdb used MiXCR to reprocess the 5' RACE reads, holding one entry per CDR3 protein. The repertoire holds about 80,000 distinct CDR3 sequences, approximately 9.4% seen once, with about 1.7% in the top ten. The sequenced sample was PBMCs. The origin of the receptors is a man aged 45-65 years in good health. CDR3s include the opening cysteine and the closing phenylalanine or tryptophan. A D gene is named only where the DNA matches it firmly. Not all rows give a size; the values are once, few, many and, for expanded clones, a class.

d_gene	abundance	v_gene	j_gene	CDR3aa	CDR3nt
.	.	TRBV28	TRBJ2-7	CASSFPDIYEQYF	TGTGCCAGCTCCTTCCCTGACATATACGAGCAGTACTTC
TRBD2	medium-sized	TRBV7-8	TRBJ2-7	CASSLAPSGTGEQYF	TGTGCCAGCAGCTTAGCCCCTAGCGGGACTGGCGAGCAGTACTTC
.	many	TRBV11-3	TRBJ2-7	CASSLDTAYEQYF	TGTGCCAGCAGCTTAGACACAGCCTACGAGCAGTACTTC
TRBD2	many	TRBV7-2	TRBJ2-3	CASRPGTSANTQYF	TGTGCCAGCAGACCCGGGACTAGTGCTAACACGCAGTATTTT
.	many	TRBV21-1	TRBJ2-1	CAARQGDYNEQFF	TGTGCCGCGCGACAGGGTGACTACAATGAGCAGTTCTTC
.	many	TRBV9	TRBJ2-7	CASSVSWTSYEQYF	TGTGCCAGCAGCGTTAGTTGGACGTCCTACGAGCAGTACTTC
.	many	TRBV29-1	TRBJ1-3	CSVEDVPGRTSSGNTIYF	TGCAGCGTTGAGGACGTACCGGGACGGACGAGCTCTGGAAACACCATATATTTT
TRBD1	many	TRBV20-1	TRBJ2-2	CSATWTGPAGELFF	TGCAGTGCTACCTGGACAGGGCCCGCCGGGGAGCTGTTTTTT
.	many	TRBV6-6	TRBJ2-7	CASSYGSRTSYEQYF	TGTGCCAGCAGTTACGGTAGTAGGACCTCTTACGAGCAGTACTTC
.	few	TRBV25-1	TRBJ2-1	CASSPQGYEQFF	TGTGCCAGCAGTCCACAAGGCTATGAGCAGTTCTTC
TRBD2	.	TRBV10-3	TRBJ2-3	CAIPETSGGDTQYF	TGTGCCATCCCCGAGACTAGCGGTGGGGATACGCAGTATTTT
.	many	TRBV21-1	TRBJ2-5	CASSKVWDRGRTETQYF	TGTGCCAGCAGCAAAGTTTGGGACAGGGGGCGCACGGAGACCCAGTACTTC
.	many	TRBV20-1	TRBJ1-4	CSASSSAATNEKLFF	TGCAGTGCTAGTTCATCGGCAGCAACTAATGAAAAACTGTTTTTT
.	many	TRBV20-1	TRBJ1-1	CSARDQGTGSTEAFF	TGCAGTGCTAGAGATCAGGGGACGGGGAGCACTGAAGCTTTCTTT
TRBD1	many	TRBV3-1	TRBJ1-2	CASSQGAGGNRGYTF	TGTGCCAGCAGCCAAGGAGCAGGGGGCAATCGAGGCTACACCTTC
.	many	TRBV29-1	TRBJ2-1	CSVVNSREQFF	TGCAGCGTTGTGAATAGCCGTGAGCAGTTCTTC
TRBD1	many	TRBV18	TRBJ2-3	CASSPSGGDTQYF	TGTGCCAGCTCACCCTCAGGGGGCGATACGCAGTATTTT
.	.	TRBV6-1	TRBJ1-3	CASRASGQPSGNTIYF	TGTGCCAGCAGGGCTTCAGGACAGCCCTCTGGAAACACCATATATTTT
TRBD1	many	TRBV5-5	TRBJ1-5	CASSLPGGHQPQHF	TGTGCCAGCAGCTTGCCAGGGGGCCACCAGCCCCAGCATTTT
.	many	TRBV20-1	TRBJ1-6	CSAEPGRGPSPLHF	TGCAGTGCTGAGCCGGGACGGGGGCCTTCACCCCTCCACTTT
TRBD1	many	TRBV6-1	TRBJ2-1	CASPGQGFVGDEQFF	TGTGCCAGCCCCGGACAGGGATTCGTAGGGGATGAGCAGTTCTTC
TRBD2	.	TRBV7-6	TRBJ2-2	CASSSGLAGLDTGDLFF	TGTGCCAGCAGCTCCGGACTAGCGGGATTGGACACCGGGGACCTGTTTTTT
.	many	TRBV11-2	TRBJ2-2	CASRKPGNTGELFF	TGTGCCAGCAGAAAACCGGGCAACACCGGGGAGCTGTTTTTT
TRBD2	many	TRBV7-2	TRBJ2-7	CASSLRSGRALGNEQYF	TGTGCCAGCAGCTTGAGGAGCGGGAGGGCCCTCGGTAACGAGCAGTACTTC
.	many	TRBV12-3/TRBV12-4	TRBJ2-1	CASNSVGGEQFF	TGTGCCAGCAACAGCGTGGGGGGTGAGCAGTTCTTC
TRBD2	many	TRBV7-2	TRBJ2-1	CASSFGLAGAENEQFF	TGTGCCAGCAGCTTCGGACTAGCGGGGGCGGAGAATGAGCAGTTCTTC
TRBD1	many	TRBV20-1	TRBJ2-5	CSAGGQGDFGQETQYF	TGCAGTGCTGGGGGACAGGGGGACTTTGGCCAAGAGACCCAGTACTTC
TRBD1	many	TRBV5-1	TRBJ2-7	CASSLGDREDLTYEQYF	TGCGCCAGCAGCTTGGGGGACAGGGAGGATTTGACCTACGAGCAGTACTTC
TRBD1	many	TRBV12-3/TRBV12-4	TRBJ1-2	CASSLAGQGYDGYTF	TGTGCCAGCAGTTTAGCGGGACAGGGATATGATGGCTACACCTTC
.	many	TRBV7-2	TRBJ1-5	CASSLGPVYSNQPQHF	TGTGCCAGCAGCTTAGGTCCAGTTTATAGCAATCAGCCCCAGCATTTT
.	many	TRBV19	TRBJ2-1	CASSMGLEQFF	TGTGCCAGTAGTATGGGGCTAGAGCAGTTCTTC
.	many	TRBV2	TRBJ2-7	CASIPQAGSLEQYF	TGTGCCAGCATCCCCCAGGCAGGGTCCCTCGAGCAGTACTTC
TRBD2	many	TRBV20-1	TRBJ2-3	CSARDWGGPKVDTQYF	TGCAGTGCTAGAGATTGGGGGGGTCCTAAGGTAGATACGCAGTATTTT
.	many	TRBV9	TRBJ2-3	CASSVEGDTQYF	TGTGCCAGCAGCGTTGAAGGAGATACGCAGTATTTT
TRBD1	many	TRBV5-1	TRBJ2-7	CASSPGQGSFYEQYF	TGCGCCAGCAGCCCCGGACAGGGAAGTTTCTACGAGCAGTACTTC
TRBD2	.	TRBV7-8	TRBJ2-5	CASSLDGPGLAGQETQYF	TGTGCCAGCAGCTTAGACGGTCCAGGACTAGCGGGACAAGAGACCCAGTACTTC
TRBD2	many	TRBV5-1	TRBJ2-7	CASSLSASGSSYEQYF	TGCGCCAGCAGCTTGTCCGCTAGCGGTAGCTCCTACGAGCAGTACTTC
.	many	TRBV5-5	TRBJ1-5	CASSKEGDNQPQHF	TGTGCCAGCAGCAAAGAAGGTGACAATCAGCCCCAGCATTTT
.	many	TRBV12-3/TRBV12-4	TRBJ2-3	CASRVGGGPDTQYF	TGTGCCAGCAGGGTTGGAGGGGGCCCAGATACGCAGTATTTT
.	many	TRBV6-1	TRBJ1-1	CASSEQNTEAFF	TGTGCCAGCAGTGAACAGAACACTGAAGCTTTCTTT
TRBD2	many	TRBV20-1	TRBJ2-3	CSARRRGTTDTQYF	TGCAGTGCTAGGCGGCGGGGGACCACAGATACGCAGTATTTT
TRBD2	many	TRBV27	TRBJ2-5	CASSAWTSGKETQYF	TGTGCCAGCAGTGCCTGGACTAGCGGTAAAGAGACCCAGTACTTC
TRBD1	many	TRBV20-1	TRBJ2-7	CSALPPGQGAYEQYF	TGCAGTGCCTTGCCCCCGGGACAGGGGGCCTACGAGCAGTACTTC